This TCR beta chain was documented in a study of metastatic and nonmetastatic thyroid tumors. In the study overall: Comparative analysis of repertoires was undertaken across blood and tumor or nodule tissue obtained from malignant and benign thyroid patients.

Original methodology: What underpinned the distant-metastasis classifier for papillary thyroid cancer was the set of CDR3 differences across clinicopathological groups. MiXCR was used by TCRdb to re-call the PCR reads. These V and J calls rely on TCRdb rather than the paper's analysis. Of 20,000 to 25,000 clones listed, 24% are singletons. Sample share makes this clone medium-sized (0.01 to 0.1%). The target antigen is unknown. Each patient came to thyroid surgery without any prior treatment (of any kind). Study-level points and caveats: Reports indicated that malignant thyroid tumors showed significantly higher TCR beta diversity than benign nodules did, in blood and tumor.

The sequencing input was tumor tissue. This receptor was obtained from a female donor with papillary thyroid cancer or a benign thyroid nodule (not recorded which). Some clones in this sample may be carry-over from other donors' samples.

CDR3 coding DNA: TGTGCCAGCTCACAAGGCCGGGACACTGAAGCTTTCTTT. Its protein is CASSQGRDTEAFF. The chain couples TRBV18 to TRBJ1-1; D is uncertain. The CDR3 is made up of 13 amino acids. V lost 4 bases and J 3 bases, leaving 9 bases between the germline ends. From germline, CDR1 is KGHSH and CDR2 LQKENI.